The T cell receptor (beta chain) described here comes from a study of T cells in Graves' hyperthyroidism and ophthalmopathy. Each ophthalmopathy patient scored at least 3 on the Clinical Activity Score and at least 4 on NOSPECS grade, with duration under 3 months. The CDR3 regions of TCR beta were amplified from RNA transcripts. The TCR CDR3 was amplified in a first-round RT-PCR using the HTBI primer set. TCRdb reprocessed the multiplex PCR reads via MiXCR and lists one record per CDR3 protein. There are around 600,000 distinct CDR3 sequences in the sample; about 14% occur only once, and about an eighth lies in the top ten. The sequenced material came from blood. This TCR was sampled from a woman in her 50s with Graves' ophthalmopathy.

The CDR3 reads CASSSQGTSDRETQYF. CDR3 coding DNA: TGTGCCAGCAGTTCGCAGGGGACTAGCGATCGCGAGACCCAGTACTTC. The rearrangement joins TRBV12-3 or TRBV12-4 to TRBJ2-5; 10 bases agree with TRBD2. The CDR3 spans 16 residues. The junction had 10 bases not matched to a gene; V was cut back by 4 bases and J by 5 bases.